This T cell receptor (beta chain) was observed in a study of monozygotic twins with inflammatory bowel disease. TCRdb reprocessed the 5' RACE reads, keeping one entry per CDR3 protein, no DNA. The table counts nearly 450,000 distinct CDR3 sequences; 2.4% lies in the top ten. Germline V gene lookup returns CDR1 MNHEY and CDR2 SVGEGT. The CDR3 has 14 residues. The receptor's source is a human donor with ulcerative colitis or Crohn's disease, or a healthy co-twin of an affected twin (not recorded which). The gene calls are TRBV6-2 or TRBV6-3 and TRBJ2-1; the TRBD1 assignment by TCRdb is unverifiable without DNA. Sequencing used blood. The CDR3 protein is CASTHMGTGSEQFF.